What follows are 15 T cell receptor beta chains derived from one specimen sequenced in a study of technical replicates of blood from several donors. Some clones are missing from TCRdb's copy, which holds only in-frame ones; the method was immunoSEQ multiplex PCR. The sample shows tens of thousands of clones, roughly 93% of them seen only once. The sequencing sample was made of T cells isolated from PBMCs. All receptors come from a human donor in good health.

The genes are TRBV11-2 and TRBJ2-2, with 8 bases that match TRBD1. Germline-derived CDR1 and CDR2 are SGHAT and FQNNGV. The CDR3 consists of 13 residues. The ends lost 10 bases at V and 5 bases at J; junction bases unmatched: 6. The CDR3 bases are TGTGCCATCTCCGGGACAGGTACCGGGGAGCTGTTTTTT. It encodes CAISGTGTGELFF.

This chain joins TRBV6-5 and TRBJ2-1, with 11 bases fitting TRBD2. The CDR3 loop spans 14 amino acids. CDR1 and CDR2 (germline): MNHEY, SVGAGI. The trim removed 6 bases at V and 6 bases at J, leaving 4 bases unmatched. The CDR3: CASSLAGGRNEQFF. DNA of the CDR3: TGTGCCAGCAGCCTAGCGGGAGGTCGCAATGAGCAGTTCTTC.

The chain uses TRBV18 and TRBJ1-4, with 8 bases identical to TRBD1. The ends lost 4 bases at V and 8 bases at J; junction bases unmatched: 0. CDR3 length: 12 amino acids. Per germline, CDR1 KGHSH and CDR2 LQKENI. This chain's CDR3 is CASSRQGEKLFF. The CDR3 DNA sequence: TGTGCCAGCTCACGACAGGGGGAAAAACTGTTTTTT.

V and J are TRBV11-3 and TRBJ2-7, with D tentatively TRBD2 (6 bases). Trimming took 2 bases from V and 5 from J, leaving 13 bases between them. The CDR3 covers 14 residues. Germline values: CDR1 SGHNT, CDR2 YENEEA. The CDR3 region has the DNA TGTGCCAGCAGCTTAATCGGGGGAGCCCACGAGCAGTACTTC. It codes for CASSLIGGAHEQYF.

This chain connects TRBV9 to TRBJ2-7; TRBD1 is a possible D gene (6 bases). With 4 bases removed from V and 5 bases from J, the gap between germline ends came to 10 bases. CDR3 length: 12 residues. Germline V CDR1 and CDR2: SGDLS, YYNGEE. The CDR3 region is CASSNYRDEQYF. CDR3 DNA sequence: TGTGCCAGCAGCAACTACAGGGACGAGCAGTACTTC.

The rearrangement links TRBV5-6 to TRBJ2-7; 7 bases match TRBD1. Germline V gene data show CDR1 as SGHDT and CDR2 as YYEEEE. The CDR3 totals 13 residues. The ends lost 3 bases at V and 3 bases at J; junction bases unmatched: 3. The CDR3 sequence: CASSWDRDYEQYF. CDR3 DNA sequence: TGTGCCAGCAGCTGGGACAGAGACTACGAGCAGTACTTC.

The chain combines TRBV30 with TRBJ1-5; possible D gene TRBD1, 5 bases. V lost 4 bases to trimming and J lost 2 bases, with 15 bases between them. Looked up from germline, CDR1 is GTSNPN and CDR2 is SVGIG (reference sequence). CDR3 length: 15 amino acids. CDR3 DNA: TGTGCCTGGACTCCCGGGGGGACGGGCAATCAGCCCCAGCATTTT. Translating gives CAWTPGGTGNQPQHF. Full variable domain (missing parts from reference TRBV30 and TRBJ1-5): SQTIHQWPATLVQPVGSPLSLECTVEGTSNPNLYWYRQAAGRGLQLLFYSVGIGQISSEVPQNLSASRPQDRQFILSSKKLLLSDSGFYLCAWTPGGTGNQPQHFGDGTRLSIL.

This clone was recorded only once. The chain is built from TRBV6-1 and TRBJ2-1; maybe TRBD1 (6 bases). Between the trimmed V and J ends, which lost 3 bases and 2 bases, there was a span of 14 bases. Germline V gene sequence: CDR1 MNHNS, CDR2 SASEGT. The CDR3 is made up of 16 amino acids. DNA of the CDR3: TGTGCCAGCAGTGACCGAGACAGGTCCCCCTACAATGAGCAGTTCTTC. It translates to CASSDRDRSPYNEQFF.

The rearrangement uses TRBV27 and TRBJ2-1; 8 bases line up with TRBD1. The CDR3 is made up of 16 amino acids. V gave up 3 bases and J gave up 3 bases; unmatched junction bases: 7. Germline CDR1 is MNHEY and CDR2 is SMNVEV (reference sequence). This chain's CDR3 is CASSLAGTGLYNEQFF. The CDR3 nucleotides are TGTGCCAGCAGTTTGGCGGGGACAGGACTCTACAATGAGCAGTTCTTC.

CDR3 nucleotides: TGTGCCAGCAGTTATTCGTCACGTCTGGAGAAACTGTTTTTT. Its translation is CASSYSSRLEKLFF. The chain carries TRBV6-5 and TRBJ1-4; no clear D gene. V was pared by 3 bases and J by 11 bases, with 16 bases between. The germline CDR1 and CDR2 sequences are MNHEY and SVGAGI. The CDR3 runs 14 residues.

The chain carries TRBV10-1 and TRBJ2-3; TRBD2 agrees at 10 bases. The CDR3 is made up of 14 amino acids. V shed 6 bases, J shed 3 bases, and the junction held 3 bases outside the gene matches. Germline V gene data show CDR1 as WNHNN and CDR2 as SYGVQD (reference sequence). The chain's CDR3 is CASRNSGGTDTQYF. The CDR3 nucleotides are TGCGCCAGCAGAAATAGCGGGGGGACAGATACGCAGTATTTT.

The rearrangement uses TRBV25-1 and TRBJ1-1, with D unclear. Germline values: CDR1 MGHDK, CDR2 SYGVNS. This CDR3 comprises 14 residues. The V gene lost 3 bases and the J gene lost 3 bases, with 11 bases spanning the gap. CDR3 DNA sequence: TGTGCCAGCAGTGATTTATCTCGGGACACTGAAGCTTTCTTT. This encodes CASSDLSRDTEAFF.

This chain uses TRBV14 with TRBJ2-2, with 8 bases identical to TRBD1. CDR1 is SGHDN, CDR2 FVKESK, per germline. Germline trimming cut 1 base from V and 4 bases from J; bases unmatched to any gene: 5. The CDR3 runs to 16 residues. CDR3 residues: CASSQVTGAGTGELFF. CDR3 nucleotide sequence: TGTGCCAGCAGCCAAGTGACAGGGGCGGGCACCGGGGAGCTGTTTTTT.

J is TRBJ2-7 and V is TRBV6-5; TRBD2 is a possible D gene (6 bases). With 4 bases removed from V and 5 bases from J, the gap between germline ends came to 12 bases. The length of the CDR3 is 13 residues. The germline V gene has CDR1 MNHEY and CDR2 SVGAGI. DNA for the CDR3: TGTGCCAGCAGTTTCGGGACTGGGGACGAGCAGTACTTC. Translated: CASSFGTGDEQYF.

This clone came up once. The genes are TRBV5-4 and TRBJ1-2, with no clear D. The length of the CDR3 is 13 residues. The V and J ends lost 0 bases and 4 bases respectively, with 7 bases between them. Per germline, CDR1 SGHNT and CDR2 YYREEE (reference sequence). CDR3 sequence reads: CASSLVGIYGYTF. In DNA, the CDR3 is TGTGCCAGCAGCTTGGTCGGGATCTATGGCTACACCTTC.